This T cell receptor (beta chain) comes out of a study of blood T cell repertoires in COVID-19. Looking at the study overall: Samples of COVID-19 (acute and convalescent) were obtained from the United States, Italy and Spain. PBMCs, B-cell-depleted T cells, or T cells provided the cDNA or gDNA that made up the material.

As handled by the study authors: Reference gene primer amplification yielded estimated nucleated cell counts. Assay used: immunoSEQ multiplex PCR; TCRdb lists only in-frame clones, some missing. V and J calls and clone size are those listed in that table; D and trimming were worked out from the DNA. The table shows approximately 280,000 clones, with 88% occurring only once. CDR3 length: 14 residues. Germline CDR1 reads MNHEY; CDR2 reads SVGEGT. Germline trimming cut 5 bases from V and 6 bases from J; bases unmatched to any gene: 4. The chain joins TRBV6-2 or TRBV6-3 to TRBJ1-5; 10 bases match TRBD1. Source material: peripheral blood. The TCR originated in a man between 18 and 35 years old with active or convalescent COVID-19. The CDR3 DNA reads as TGTGCCAGCAGTAACGACAGGGGGCTTCAGCCCCAGCATTTT. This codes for CASSNDRGLQPQHF.